The T cell receptor beta chain described here comes from a study of post-analysis software for immune sequencing data. General study points: Included in a set of roughly five TRBV segments more frequent in patients than controls were TRBV5-6, TRBV5-1 and TRBV20-1. Same-batch samples co-clustered strongly by F measure.

This CDR3 has 15 residues. With 5 bases clipped from V and 6 bases from J, the junction kept 10 bases outside the gene matches. Germline loops: CDR1 ENHRY, CDR2 SYGVKD. As for this clonotype: Its antigen remains unidentified.

cDNA libraries of TCR beta carried unique molecular identifiers. The yield from approximately 1 to 10 million T cells was 500,000 or so cDNA molecules in total. TCRdb ran MiXCR on the PCR reads and lists one entry per CDR3 protein. The table shows fewer than 850,000 distinct CDR3 sequences, with 30% occurring only once. The chain joins TRBV10-3 to TRBJ2-1; 7 bases line up with TRBD2. The sample consisted of blood. This clonotype originated in a girl between 10 and 17 years old with multiple sclerosis. As DNA, the CDR3 is TGTGCCATCAGTTCACTAGGCGGGAGTCCCAATGAGCAGTTCTTC. This gives the protein CAISSLGGSPNEQFF.